This TCR beta chain was sequenced for a study of T cells in Graves' hyperthyroidism and ophthalmopathy. Study outcomes and limitations: In the blood, most expanded thyroid clonotypes above 0.001 appeared as well.

A remark on this clonotype: Its antigen is not known.

The hyperthyroidism patients had all been newly diagnosed, and their disease duration was under 2 months. Their ages ranged from 18 to 65 years. CDR3 length: 15 residues. The V gene end was trimmed by 3 bases and the J gene end by 4 bases; junction bases not matched to a gene: 5. The germline V gene encodes CDR1 MNHEY and CDR2 SMNVEV (reference sequence). Amplification targeted TCR beta CDR3 regions from RNA transcripts. The study used the HTBI primer set for a first-round RT-PCR of the TCR CDR3. TCRdb itself ran the multiplex PCR reads through MiXCR, one entry per CDR3 protein. The sample records about 740,000 distinct CDR3 sequences, 11% to 15% being singletons.

The sequence came from a woman younger than 35 with Graves' hyperthyroidism. Sequences were obtained from blood. The chain joins TRBV27 to TRBJ2-3, with 9 bases aligning to TRBD2. CDR3 loop: CASSLVAGVPDTQYF. CDR3 in DNA: TGTGCCAGCAGTTTGGTAGCGGGAGTACCAGATACGCAGTATTTT.